These 25 T cell receptor beta chains share one sample of origin, sequenced in a study of cytomegalovirus exposure and HLA in healthy donors. The PCR was carried out with 60 Vbeta primers and 13 Jbeta primers. Some clones are missing from TCRdb's copy, which holds only in-frame ones; the method was immunoSEQ multiplex PCR. The table has roughly 200,000 clones, over 65% seen once. Sequenced material: PBMCs. Every receptor here comes from a man between 18 and 29 years old in good health and CMV-seronegative.

This clone was counted a few times. The V call is TRBV2, the J call TRBJ2-1; 14 nucleotides match TRBD2. This CDR3 spans 14 amino acids. Germline loops: CDR1 SNHLY, CDR2 FYNNEI. Losses at the gene ends were 11 bases for V and 8 bases for J; bases not matched to a gene: 8. The CDR3 loop is CACSGTSGRDEQFF. CDR3 sequence (DNA): TGTGCCTGCTCCGGGACTAGCGGGAGAGATGAGCAGTTCTTC.

This chain joins TRBV4-1 and TRBJ2-5; a weak D match, TRBD1 (6 bases). The J call may not be correct, given that the DNA end is closer to TRBJ2-7. The CDR3 spans 14 residues. Germline V gene data show CDR1 as MGHRA and CDR2 as YSYEKL. The CDR3 sequence is CASSQGRGSYEQYF. As DNA, the CDR3 is TGCGCCAGCAGCCAAGGAAGGGGGTCCTACGAGCAGTACTTC.

A word on this clone: This same CDR3 is encoded by further DNA sequences in the sample. The rearrangement uses TRBV18 and TRBJ1-1; tentative D call: TRBD1 (5 bases). With 0 bases removed from V and 0 bases from J, the gap between germline ends came to 8 bases. The germline gives CDR1 KGHSH, CDR2 LQKENI. CDR3 length: 15 residues. This CDR3 is CASSPPGGLNTEAFF. The CDR3 bases are TGTGCCAGCTCACCACCTGGGGGGTTGAACACTGAAGCTTTCTTT.

The CDR3 region is CASREQGFRQPQHF. The DNA of the CDR3 is TGTGCCAGCAGGGAACAGGGTTTTCGTCAGCCCCAGCATTTT. V and J are TRBV2 and TRBJ1-5, with D maybe TRBD1 (6 bases). Trimming took off 6 bases at V and 6 bases at J, with 15 bases between the two ends. In germline, CDR1 is SNHLY, CDR2 FYNNEI. CDR3 length: 14 amino acids.

This clone has a single count. This chain uses TRBV11-2 with TRBJ1-1, with 7 nucleotides matching TRBD1. Germline-derived CDR1 and CDR2 are SGHAT and FQNNGV. The CDR3 runs 16 residues. V lost 5 bases, J lost 0 bases, and 9 bases stayed unmatched. This CDR3 is CASSLTGTLVNTEAFF. In nucleotides, the CDR3 is TGTGCCAGCAGCCTGACAGGGACACTGGTGAACACTGAAGCTTTCTTT.

The chain combines TRBV10-3 with TRBJ1-1, with TRBD1 matching over 10 bases. Germline assignment: CDR1 ENHRY and CDR2 SYGVKD. J lost 10 bases, V lost 6 bases, and 5 bases had no gene match. The CDR3 runs 12 residues. In DNA, the CDR3 is TGTGCCATCAGAAGACAGGGGGCTTCAGCTTTCTTT. Protein sequence: CAIRRQGASAFF.

The J gene is TRBJ2-1, the V gene TRBV9; 9 bases are shared with TRBD2. J was trimmed by 16 bases and V by 0 bases; bases with no gene match: 8. The CDR3 loop spans 13 amino acids. Germline V lookup: CDR1 SGDLS, CDR2 YYNGEE. CDR3 in DNA: TGTGCCAGCAGCGTAGTAATAGCGGGAGACCGATTCTTC. Protein sequence: CASSVVIAGDRFF.

The rearrangement uses TRBV27 and TRBJ1-2; 8 nucleotides align to TRBD1. Germline trimming cut 6 bases from V and 3 bases from J; bases unmatched to any gene: 6. The CDR3 consists of 14 residues. Germline V gene lookup returns CDR1 MNHEY and CDR2 SMNVEV (reference sequence). The CDR3, as DNA: TGTGCCAGCAGAAGGACAGGGCAGGACTATGGCTACACCTTC. Amino acid sequence: CASRRTGQDYGYTF.

This clone was seen more than once but under ten times. The genes are TRBV7-6 and TRBJ2-2; 8 nucleotides line up with TRBD2. Germline V lookup: CDR1 SGHVS, CDR2 FNYEAQ. J was trimmed by 6 bases and V by 6 bases; bases with no gene match: 9. The CDR3 loop spans 15 amino acids. CDR3 in amino acids: CASSFTGTSSGELFF. In nucleotides, the CDR3 is TGTGCCAGCAGTTTTACCGGGACTAGTTCCGGGGAGCTGTTTTTT. The full variable domain, in which reference TRBV7-6 and TRBJ2-2 provide the parts outside the CDR3, is GAGVSQSPRYKVTKRGQDVALRCDPISGHVSLYWYRQALGQGPEFLTYFNYEAQQDKSGLPNDRFSAERPEGSISTLTIQRTEQRDSAMYRCASSFTGTSSGELFFGEGSRLTVL.

V is TRBV7-3 and J is TRBJ2-1; TRBD2 matches 7 bases. J gave up 3 bases and V 5 bases, and 10 bases lay outside the gene matches. CDR3 length: 16 amino acids. CDR1 SGHTA and CDR2 FQGTGA come from the germline V gene. This chain's CDR3 is CASSPRGGSSYNEQFF. The CDR3 coding sequence is TGTGCCAGCAGCCCAAGGGGCGGGAGCAGCTACAATGAGCAGTTCTTC.

CDR3 coding DNA: TGTGCCAGCAGCCCATCGGGACTAGCGGGCTCCTACGAGCAGTACTTC. Its protein product is CASSPSGLAGSYEQYF. The chain recombines TRBV7-3 with TRBJ2-7, with TRBD2 identical over 12 bases. Germline CDR1 SGHTA, CDR2 FQGTGA. Trimming cost V 5 bases and J 0 bases; bases outside gene matches: 5. The CDR3 has 16 amino acids.

This sequence joins TRBV6-1 and TRBJ2-5, with a weak D call TRBD1 (5 bases). Germline CDR1 and CDR2: MNHNS and SASEGT. The CDR3 is made up of 14 amino acids. V was trimmed by 4 bases and J by 5 bases, leaving 14 bases between them. In DNA, the CDR3 is TGTGCCAGCAGTGTGAACAGGAGCCCGGAGACCCAGTACTTC. It encodes CASSVNRSPETQYF.

The rearrangement links TRBV4-1 to TRBJ1-2; D gene uncertain. This CDR3 comprises 14 residues. V was trimmed by 1 base and J by 3 bases, leaving 9 bases between them. Germline CDR1 is MGHRA and CDR2 is YSYEKL. The CDR3 DNA reads as TGCGCCAGCAGCCAAGGGGTCCGGGACTATGGCTACACCTTC. Amino acid sequence: CASSQGVRDYGYTF.

The chain recombines TRBV15 with TRBJ1-5; D unclear. Germline V gene sequence: CDR1 LNHNV, CDR2 YYDKDF (reference sequence). The V end was cut by 5 bases, the J end by 4 bases, with 9 bases between. The CDR3 runs 13 residues. The CDR3 is CATSRVWNQPQHF. The CDR3 DNA reads TGTGCCACCAGCCGGGTATGGAATCAGCCCCAGCATTTT.

The chain is built from TRBV18 and TRBJ1-1, with 7 bases lining up with TRBD1. CDR1 is KGHSH and CDR2 is LQKENI in the germline V gene. J was trimmed by 11 bases and V by 3 bases; bases with no gene match: 15. The CDR3 loop spans 15 amino acids. The CDR3 DNA reads as TGTGCCAGCTCACCCAACCGGGACAGCAGCCCAAGGGCTTTCTTT. It is translated as CASSPNRDSSPRAFF.

The chain uses TRBV30 and TRBJ2-5; 9 bases are shared with TRBD2. With V trimmed by 2 bases and J by 3 bases, 1 base remained unmatched. CDR3 length equals 13 residues. Germline V lookup: CDR1 GTSNPN, CDR2 SVGIG (reference sequence). In nucleotides, the CDR3 is TGTGCCTGGAGTCGCGGGGGGGAAGAGACCCAGTACTTC. It yields the protein CAWSRGGEETQYF.

V and J are TRBV27 and TRBJ1-1; the match to TRBD1 covers 8 bases. V lost 2 bases and J lost 0; bases outside the gene matches: 8. The germline CDR1 and CDR2 sequences are MNHEY and SMNVEV (reference sequence). This CDR3 is built from 17 residues. CDR3 nucleotides: TGTGCCAGCAGTTTAAGACAGGGGTTCGGTCTGAACACTGAAGCTTTCTTT. Translating it yields CASSLRQGFGLNTEAFF.

The V gene is TRBV5-6, the J gene TRBJ2-3; maybe TRBD1 (5 bases). Germline assignment: CDR1 SGHDT and CDR2 YYEEEE. V lost 0 bases, J lost 5 bases, and 10 bases lay in between. The CDR3 loop spans 14 amino acids. Here the CDR3 DNA reads TGTGCCAGCAGCTTGGACACCAGGGAAGATACGCAGTATTTT. Its translation is CASSLDTREDTQYF. Together with reference TRBV5-6 and TRBJ2-3, the CDR3 gives the full variable domain: DAGVTQSPTHLIKTRGQQVTLRCSPKSGHDTVSWYQQALGQGPQFIFQYYEEEERQRGNFPDRFSGHQFPNYSSELNVNALLLGDSALYLCASSLDTREDTQYFGPGTRLTVL.

This chain joins TRBV6-5 and TRBJ2-5; 12 positions agree with TRBD2. This CDR3 has 15 residues. Looked up from germline, CDR1 is MNHEY and CDR2 is SVGAGI. V lost 3 bases to trimming and J lost 3 bases; unmatched junction nucleotides: 2. CDR3 bases: TGTGCCAGCAGTTATTGGACTAGCGGGAAAGAGACCCAGTACTTC. It translates to CASSYWTSGKETQYF.

The V and J genes are TRBV5-5 and TRBJ1-5, with TRBD1 identical over 8 bases. The CDR3 runs 16 residues. The ends lost 4 bases at V and 5 bases at J; junction bases unmatched: 11. Germline assignment: CDR1 SGHKS and CDR2 YYEKEE (reference sequence). Here the CDR3 DNA reads TGTGCCAGCAGCGAATTGGACAGGGTCGTATATCAGCCCCAGCATTTT. This encodes CASSELDRVVYQPQHF.

This clone was recorded a few times. The rearrangement links TRBV29-1 to TRBJ2-1; 10 nucleotides match TRBD2. The CDR3 is made up of 14 amino acids. Germline V CDR1 and CDR2: SQVTM, ANQGSEA. Trimming cost V 2 bases and J 9 bases; bases outside gene matches: 7. This CDR3 is CSVEKASGSGEQFF. CDR3 nucleotides: TGCAGCGTTGAAAAGGCTAGCGGGAGCGGTGAGCAGTTCTTC.

This clone was counted between two and nine times. This chain links TRBV5-4 with TRBJ2-5; D is unclear. Germline V lookup: CDR1 SGHNT, CDR2 YYREEE (reference sequence). V lost 5 bases, J lost 5 bases, and 13 bases lay in between. The CDR3 has 13 residues. The CDR3 nucleotides are TGTGCCAGCAGTCCTCTCCCCCAGGAGACCCAGTACTTC. Its protein is CASSPLPQETQYF.

This rearrangement joins TRBV5-1 to TRBJ2-1; D is ambiguous. CDR1 SGHRS and CDR2 YFSETQ come from the germline V gene. V lost 0 bases and J lost 0, with 7 bases in between. CDR3 length: 15 amino acids. As DNA, the CDR3 is TGCGCCAGCAGCTTGGGACATCCCTCCTACAATGAGCAGTTCTTC. As protein: CASSLGHPSYNEQFF.

The chain recombines TRBV5-4 with TRBJ2-5; D is possibly TRBD2 (6 bases). CDR3 length equals 14 residues. Trimming cost V 3 bases and J 3 bases, with 12 bases left between them. Germline CDR1 SGHNT, CDR2 YYREEE (reference sequence). The CDR3 spells CASSSPGGEETQYF. In DNA form, the CDR3 reads TGTGCCAGCAGCTCCCCAGGAGGGGAAGAGACCCAGTACTTC.

V usage is TRBV6-1 and J usage is TRBJ1-2, with unresolved D. This CDR3 is 12 amino acids long. Germline CDR1 is MNHNS and CDR2 is SASEGT. V was trimmed by 4 bases and J by 4 bases, leaving 7 bases between them. DNA for the CDR3: TGTGCCAGCAGTGTCGGTAGCTATGGCTACACCTTC. Its translation: CASSVGSYGYTF.